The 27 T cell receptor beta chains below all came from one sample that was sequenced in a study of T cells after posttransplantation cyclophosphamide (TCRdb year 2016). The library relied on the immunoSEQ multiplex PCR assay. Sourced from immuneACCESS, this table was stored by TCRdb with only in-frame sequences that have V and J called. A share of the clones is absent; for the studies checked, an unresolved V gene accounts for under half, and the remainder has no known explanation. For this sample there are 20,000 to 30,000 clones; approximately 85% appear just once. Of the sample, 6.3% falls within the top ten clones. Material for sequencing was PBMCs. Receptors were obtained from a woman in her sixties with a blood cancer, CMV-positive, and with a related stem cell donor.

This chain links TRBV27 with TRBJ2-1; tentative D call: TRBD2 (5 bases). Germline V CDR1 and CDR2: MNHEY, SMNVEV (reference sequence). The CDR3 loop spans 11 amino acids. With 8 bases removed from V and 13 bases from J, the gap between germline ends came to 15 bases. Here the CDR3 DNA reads TGTGCCAGCGGTGACTATACTTCTCAGTTCTTC. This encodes CASGDYTSQFF.

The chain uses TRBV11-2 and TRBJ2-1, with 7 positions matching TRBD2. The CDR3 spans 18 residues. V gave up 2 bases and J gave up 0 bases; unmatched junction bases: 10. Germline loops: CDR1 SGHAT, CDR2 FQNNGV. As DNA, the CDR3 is TGTGCCAGCAGCTTATTGGCACTAGCGCCTAGCTCCTACAATGAGCAGTTCTTC. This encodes CASSLLALAPSSYNEQFF.

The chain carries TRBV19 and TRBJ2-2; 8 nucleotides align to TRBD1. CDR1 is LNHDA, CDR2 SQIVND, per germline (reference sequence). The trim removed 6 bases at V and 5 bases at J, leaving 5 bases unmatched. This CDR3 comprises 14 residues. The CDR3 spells CASRGQGATGELFF. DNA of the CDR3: TGTGCCAGTAGGGGCCAGGGGGCGACCGGGGAGCTGTTTTTT.

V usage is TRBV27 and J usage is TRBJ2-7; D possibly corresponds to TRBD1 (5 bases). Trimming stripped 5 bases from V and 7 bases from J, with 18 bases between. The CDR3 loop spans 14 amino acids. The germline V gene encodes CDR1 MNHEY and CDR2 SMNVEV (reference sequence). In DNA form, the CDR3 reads TGTGCCAGCAGTCTCCGGACCAGCTCAGGGGAGCAGTACTTC. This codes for CASSLRTSSGEQYF.

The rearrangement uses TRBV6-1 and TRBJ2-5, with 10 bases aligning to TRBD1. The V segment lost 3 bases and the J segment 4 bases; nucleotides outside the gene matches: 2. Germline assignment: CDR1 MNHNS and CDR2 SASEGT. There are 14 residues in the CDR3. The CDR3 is CASSERTGGETQYF. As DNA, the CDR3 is TGTGCCAGCAGTGAGAGGACAGGGGGAGAGACCCAGTACTTC.

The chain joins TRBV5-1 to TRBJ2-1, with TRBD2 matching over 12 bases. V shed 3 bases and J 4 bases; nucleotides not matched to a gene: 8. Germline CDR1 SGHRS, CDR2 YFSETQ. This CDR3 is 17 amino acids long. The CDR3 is CASSSIPGTSGYNEQFF. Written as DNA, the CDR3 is TGCGCCAGCAGCTCAATCCCCGGGACTAGCGGGTACAATGAGCAGTTCTTC.

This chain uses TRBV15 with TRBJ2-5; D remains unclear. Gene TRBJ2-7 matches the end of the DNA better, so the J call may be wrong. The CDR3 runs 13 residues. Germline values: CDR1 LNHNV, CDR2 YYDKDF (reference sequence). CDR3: CATSRAYRVEQYF. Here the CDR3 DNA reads TGTGCCACCAGCAGAGCTTATCGGGTCGAGCAGTACTTC.

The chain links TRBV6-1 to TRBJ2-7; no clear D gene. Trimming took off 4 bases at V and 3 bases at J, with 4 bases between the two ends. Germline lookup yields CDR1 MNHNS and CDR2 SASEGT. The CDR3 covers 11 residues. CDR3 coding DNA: TGTGCCAGCAGTGCCATCTACGAGCAGTACTTC. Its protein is CASSAIYEQYF.

CDR3 nucleotides: TGTGCCAGCAGCTTAGCGGGAGGAGGCAATGAGCAGTTCTTC. Translated, it gives CASSLAGGGNEQFF. V and J are TRBV7-9 and TRBJ2-1, with a tentative D call TRBD2 (6 bases). The CDR3 covers 14 residues. Germline V gene data show CDR1 as SEHNR and CDR2 as FQNEAQ (reference sequence). Trimming left V 0 bases short and J 6 bases short, with 9 bases between.

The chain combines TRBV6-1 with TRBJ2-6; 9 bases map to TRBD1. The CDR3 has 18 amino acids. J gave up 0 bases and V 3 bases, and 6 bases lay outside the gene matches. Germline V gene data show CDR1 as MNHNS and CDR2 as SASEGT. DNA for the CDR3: TGTGCCAGCAGTGATATACAGGGGGCCCTCTCTGGGGCCAACGTCCTGACTTTC. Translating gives CASSDIQGALSGANVLTF.

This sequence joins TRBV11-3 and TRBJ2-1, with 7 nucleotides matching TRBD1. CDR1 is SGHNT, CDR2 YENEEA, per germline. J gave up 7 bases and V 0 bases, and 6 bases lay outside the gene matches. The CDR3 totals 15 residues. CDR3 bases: TGTGCCAGCAGCTTAGACAGGGGGTGGGGGAATGAGCAGTTCTTC. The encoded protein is CASSLDRGWGNEQFF.

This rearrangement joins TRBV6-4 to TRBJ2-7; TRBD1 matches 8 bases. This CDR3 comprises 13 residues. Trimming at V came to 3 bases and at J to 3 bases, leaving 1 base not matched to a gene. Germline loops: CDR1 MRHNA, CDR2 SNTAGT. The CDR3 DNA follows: TGTGCCAGCAGTGAACAGGGGGGCTACGAGCAGTACTTC. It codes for CASSEQGGYEQYF.

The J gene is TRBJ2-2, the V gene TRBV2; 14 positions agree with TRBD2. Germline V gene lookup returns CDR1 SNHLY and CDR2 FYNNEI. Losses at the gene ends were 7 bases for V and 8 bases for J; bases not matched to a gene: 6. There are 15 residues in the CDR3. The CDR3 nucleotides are TGTGCCAGCAAAACGGGACTAGCGGGAGTAGGGGAGCTGTTTTTT. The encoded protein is CASKTGLAGVGELFF. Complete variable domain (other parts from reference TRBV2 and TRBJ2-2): EPEVTQTPSHQVTQMGQEVILRCVPISNHLYFYWYRQILGQKVEFLVSFYNNEISEKSEIFDDQFSVERPDGSNFTLKIRSTKLEDSAMYFCASKTGLAGVGELFFGEGSRLTVL.

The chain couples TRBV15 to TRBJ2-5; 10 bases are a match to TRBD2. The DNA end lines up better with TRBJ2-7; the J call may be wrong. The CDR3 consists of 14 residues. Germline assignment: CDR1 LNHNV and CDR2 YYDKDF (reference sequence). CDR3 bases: TGTGCCACCAGCTCGAAGCGGGAGGGCTACGAGCAGTACTTC. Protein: CATSSKREGYEQYF.

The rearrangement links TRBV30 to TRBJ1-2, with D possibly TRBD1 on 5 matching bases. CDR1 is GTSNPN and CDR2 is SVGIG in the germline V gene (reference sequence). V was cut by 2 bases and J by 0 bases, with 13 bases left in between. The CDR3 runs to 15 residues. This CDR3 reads CAWSRAGRTNYGYTF. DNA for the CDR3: TGTGCCTGGAGTCGTGCGGGACGAACTAACTATGGCTACACCTTC.

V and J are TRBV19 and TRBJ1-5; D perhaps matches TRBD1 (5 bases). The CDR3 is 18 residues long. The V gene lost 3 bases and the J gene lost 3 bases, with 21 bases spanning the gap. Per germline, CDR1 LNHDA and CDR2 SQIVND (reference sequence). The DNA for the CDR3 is TGTGCCAGTAGTATCGGATTGTTTCGGGGGACCGACAATCAGCCCCAGCATTTT. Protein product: CASSIGLFRGTDNQPQHF.

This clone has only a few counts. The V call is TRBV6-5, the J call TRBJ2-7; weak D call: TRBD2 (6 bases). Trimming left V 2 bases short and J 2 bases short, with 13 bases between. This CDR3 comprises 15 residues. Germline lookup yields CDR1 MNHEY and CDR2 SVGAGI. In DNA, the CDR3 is TGTGCCAGCAGTTACGGGGACTTGCGTACCTACGAGCAGTACTTC. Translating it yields CASSYGDLRTYEQYF.

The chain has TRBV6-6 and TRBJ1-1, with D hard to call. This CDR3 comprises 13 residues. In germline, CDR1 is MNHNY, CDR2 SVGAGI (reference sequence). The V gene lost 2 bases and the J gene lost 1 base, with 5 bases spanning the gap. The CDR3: CASSYQANTEAFF. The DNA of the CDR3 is TGTGCCAGCAGTTACCAGGCGAACACTGAAGCTTTCTTT.

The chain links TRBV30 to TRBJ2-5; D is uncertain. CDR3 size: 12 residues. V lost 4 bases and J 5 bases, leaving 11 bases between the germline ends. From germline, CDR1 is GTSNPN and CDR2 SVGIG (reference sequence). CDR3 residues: CAWTVTRETQYF. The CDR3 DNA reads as TGTGCCTGGACCGTAACGAGGGAGACCCAGTACTTC.

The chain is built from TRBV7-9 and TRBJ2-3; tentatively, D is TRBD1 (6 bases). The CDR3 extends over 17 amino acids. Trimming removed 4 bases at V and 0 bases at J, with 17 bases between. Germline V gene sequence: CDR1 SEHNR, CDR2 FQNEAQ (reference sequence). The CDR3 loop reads CASSSMRGYSSTDTQYF. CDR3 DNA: TGTGCCAGCAGCTCCATGAGGGGGTATTCTAGCACAGATACGCAGTATTTT.

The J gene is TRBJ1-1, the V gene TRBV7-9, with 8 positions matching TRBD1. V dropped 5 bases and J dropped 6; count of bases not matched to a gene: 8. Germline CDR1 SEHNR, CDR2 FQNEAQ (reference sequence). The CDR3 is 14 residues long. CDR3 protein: CASSPPGQVSEAFF. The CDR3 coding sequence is TGTGCCAGCAGCCCACCGGGACAGGTCTCTGAAGCTTTCTTT.

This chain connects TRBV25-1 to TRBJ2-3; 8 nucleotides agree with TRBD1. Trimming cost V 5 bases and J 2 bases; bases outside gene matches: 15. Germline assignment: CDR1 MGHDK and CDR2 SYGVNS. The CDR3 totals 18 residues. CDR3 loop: CASSPSVGTGAYTDTQYF. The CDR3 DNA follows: TGTGCCAGCAGTCCCTCCGTCGGGACAGGAGCCTACACAGATACGCAGTATTTT. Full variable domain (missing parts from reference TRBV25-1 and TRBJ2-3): EADIYQTPRYLVIGTGKKITLECSQTMGHDKMYWYQQDPGMELHLIHYSYGVNSTEKGDLSSESTVSRIRTEHFPLTLESARPSHTSQYLCASSPSVGTGAYTDTQYFGPGTRLTVL.

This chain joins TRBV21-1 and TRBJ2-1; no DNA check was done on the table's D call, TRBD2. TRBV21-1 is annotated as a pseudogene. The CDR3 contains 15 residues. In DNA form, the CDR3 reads TGTGCCAGCAGCAAAGCGCGGCAACCGTACAATGAGCAGTTCTTC. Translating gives CASSKARQPYNEQFF.

The CDR3 sequence: CASSPRYRGGTEAFF. The CDR3 DNA reads TGTGCCAGCAGCCCAAGGTACAGGGGCGGCACTGAAGCTTTCTTT. The chain employs TRBV7-9 and TRBJ1-1; 7 bases are a match to TRBD1. Germline V gives CDR1 SEHNR, CDR2 FQNEAQ (reference sequence). This CDR3 is 15 amino acids long. With 5 bases clipped from V and 4 bases from J, the junction kept 10 bases outside the gene matches.

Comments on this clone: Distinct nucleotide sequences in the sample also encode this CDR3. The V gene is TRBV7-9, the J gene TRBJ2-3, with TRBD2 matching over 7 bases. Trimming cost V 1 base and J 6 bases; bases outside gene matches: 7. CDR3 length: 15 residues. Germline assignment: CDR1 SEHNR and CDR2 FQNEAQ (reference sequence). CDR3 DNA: TGTGCCAGCAGCTTAGGGGTAGCGGGTTTGGATACGCAGTATTTT. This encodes CASSLGVAGLDTQYF.

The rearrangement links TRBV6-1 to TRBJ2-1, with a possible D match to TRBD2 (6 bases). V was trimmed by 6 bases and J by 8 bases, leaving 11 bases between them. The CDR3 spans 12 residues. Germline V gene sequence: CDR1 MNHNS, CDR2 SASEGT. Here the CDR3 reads CASSQSGHEQFF. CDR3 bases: TGTGCCAGCAGCCAGAGCGGGCATGAGCAGTTCTTC.

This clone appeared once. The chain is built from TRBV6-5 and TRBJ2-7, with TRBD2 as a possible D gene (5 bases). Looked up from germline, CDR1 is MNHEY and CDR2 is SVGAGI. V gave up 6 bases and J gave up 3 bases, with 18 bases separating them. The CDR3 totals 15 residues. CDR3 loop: CASSPYRGGYYEQYF. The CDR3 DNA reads TGTGCCAGCAGCCCCTACCGCGGAGGATACTACGAGCAGTACTTC.